Presented here are 3 T cell receptor beta chains from one specimen sequenced in a study of blood T cells in healthy people across ages. Primers used in a second PCR of roughly 7 to 12 cycles were a sample-barcoded 5' primer and a J-beta primer mix. TCRdb reprocessed the 5' RACE reads via MiXCR and lists one record per CDR3 protein. The table shows 700,000 or so distinct CDR3 sequences, with 22% occurring only once. Sequencing was performed on blood. Receptors were obtained from a man between 65 and 80 years old in good health.

This chain joins TRBV6-2 or TRBV6-3 and TRBJ1-1; D may be TRBD1 (5 bases). The CDR3 is 13 amino acids. Trimming removed 2 bases from V and 3 bases from J, with 7 bases in between. Germline V lookup: CDR1 MNHEY, CDR2 SVGEGT. The chain's CDR3 is CASSYPGDTEAFF. In DNA, the CDR3 is TGTGCCAGCAGTTACCCGGGGGACACTGAAGCTTTCTTT.

This clonotype occurred many times. This chain connects TRBV5-1 to TRBJ2-1, with 11 bases matching TRBD2. The length of the CDR3 is 17 residues. Germline CDR1 reads SGHRS; CDR2 reads YFSETQ. V shed 0 bases and J 4 bases; nucleotides not matched to a gene: 6. The CDR3 is CASSLGGLAEKYNEQFF. CDR3 nucleotide sequence: TGCGCCAGCAGCTTGGGGGGACTAGCGGAAAAATACAATGAGCAGTTCTTC.

This clonotype was found a few times. This chain links TRBV6-5 with TRBJ2-3; D not certain. V gave up 6 bases and J gave up 6 bases, with 13 bases separating them. CDR3 length equals 13 residues. Per the germline V gene, CDR1 is MNHEY and CDR2 is SVGAGI. The CDR3 spells CASSLNLGDTQYF. DNA for the CDR3: TGTGCCAGCAGCCTAAACTTGGGGGATACGCAGTATTTT.